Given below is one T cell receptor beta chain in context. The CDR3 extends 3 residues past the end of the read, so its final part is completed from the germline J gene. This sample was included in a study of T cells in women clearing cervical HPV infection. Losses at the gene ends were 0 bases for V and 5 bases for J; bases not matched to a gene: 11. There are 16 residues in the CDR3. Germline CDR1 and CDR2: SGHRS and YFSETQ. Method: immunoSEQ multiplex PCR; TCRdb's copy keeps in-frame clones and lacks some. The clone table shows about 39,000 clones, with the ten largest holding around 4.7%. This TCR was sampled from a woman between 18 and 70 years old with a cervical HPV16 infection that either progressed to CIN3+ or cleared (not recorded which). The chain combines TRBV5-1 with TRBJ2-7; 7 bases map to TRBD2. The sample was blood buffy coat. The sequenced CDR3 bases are TGCGCCAGCAGCTTGGGGGACTACCCCGGCTTGAACGAG. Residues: CASSLGDYPGLNE. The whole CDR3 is CASSLGDYPGLNEQYF.